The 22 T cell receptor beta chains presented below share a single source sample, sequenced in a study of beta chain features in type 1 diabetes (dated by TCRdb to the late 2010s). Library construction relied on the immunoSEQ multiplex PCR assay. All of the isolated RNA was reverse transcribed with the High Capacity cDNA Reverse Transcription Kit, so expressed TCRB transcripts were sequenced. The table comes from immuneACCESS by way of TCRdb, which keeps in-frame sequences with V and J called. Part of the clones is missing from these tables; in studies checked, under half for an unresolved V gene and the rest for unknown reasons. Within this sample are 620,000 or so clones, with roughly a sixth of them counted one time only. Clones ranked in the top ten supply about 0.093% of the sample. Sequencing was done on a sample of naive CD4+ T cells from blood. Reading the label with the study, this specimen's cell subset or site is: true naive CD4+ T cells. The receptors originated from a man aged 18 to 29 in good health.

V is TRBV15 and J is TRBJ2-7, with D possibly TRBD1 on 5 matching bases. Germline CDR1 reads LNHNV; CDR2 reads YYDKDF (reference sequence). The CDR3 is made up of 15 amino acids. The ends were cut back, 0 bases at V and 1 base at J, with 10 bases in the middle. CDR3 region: CATSRDRRASYEQYF. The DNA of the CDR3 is TGTGCCACCAGCAGAGATCGCAGGGCTTCCTACGAGCAGTACTTC. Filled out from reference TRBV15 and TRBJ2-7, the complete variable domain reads DAMVIQNPRYQVTQFGKPVTLSCSQTLNHNVMYWYQQKSSQAPKLLFHYYDKDFNNEADTPDNFQSRRPNTSFCFLDIRSPGLGDTAMYLCATSRDRRASYEQYFGPGTRLTVT.

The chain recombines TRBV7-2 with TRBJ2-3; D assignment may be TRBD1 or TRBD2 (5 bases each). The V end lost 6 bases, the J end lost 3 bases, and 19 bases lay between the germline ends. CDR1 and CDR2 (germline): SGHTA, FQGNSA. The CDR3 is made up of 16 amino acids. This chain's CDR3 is CASRFRDGKRTDTQYF. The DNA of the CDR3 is TGTGCCAGCAGGTTCCGGGACGGAAAGAGAACAGATACGCAGTATTTT.

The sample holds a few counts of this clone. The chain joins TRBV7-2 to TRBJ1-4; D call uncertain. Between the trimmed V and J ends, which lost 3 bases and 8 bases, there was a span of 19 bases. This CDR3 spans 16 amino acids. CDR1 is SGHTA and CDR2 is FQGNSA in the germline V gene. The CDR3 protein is CASSFRGPGIAEKLFF. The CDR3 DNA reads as TGTGCCAGCAGCTTCCGGGGTCCAGGAATCGCGGAAAAACTGTTTTTT.

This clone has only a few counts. CDR3 in DNA: TGCAGTGCAATACAGCGGTACGAGCAGTACTTC. It specifies CSAIQRYEQYF. The chain recombines TRBV20-1 with TRBJ2-7; TRBD2 is a possible D gene (5 bases). The CDR3 is 11 residues long. V was cut by 6 bases and J by 4 bases, with 10 bases left in between. From germline, CDR1 is DFQATT and CDR2 SNEGSKA (reference sequence).

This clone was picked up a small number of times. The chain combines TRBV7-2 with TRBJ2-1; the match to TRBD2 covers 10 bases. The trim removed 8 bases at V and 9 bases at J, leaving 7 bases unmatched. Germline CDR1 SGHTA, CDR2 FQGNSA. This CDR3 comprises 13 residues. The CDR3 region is CASLILAGTEQFF. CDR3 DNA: TGTGCCAGCCTGATACTAGCGGGAACTGAGCAGTTCTTC.

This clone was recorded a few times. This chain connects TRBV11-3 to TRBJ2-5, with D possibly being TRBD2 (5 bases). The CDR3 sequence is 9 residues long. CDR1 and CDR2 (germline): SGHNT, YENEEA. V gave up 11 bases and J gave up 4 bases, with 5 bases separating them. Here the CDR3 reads CAGGETQYF. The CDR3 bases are TGTGCCGGAGGAGAGACCCAGTACTTC.

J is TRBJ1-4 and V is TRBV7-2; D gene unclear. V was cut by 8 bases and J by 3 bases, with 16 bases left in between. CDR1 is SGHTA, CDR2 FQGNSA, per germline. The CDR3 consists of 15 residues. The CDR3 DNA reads TGTGCCAGCGGCCTGGCAGGCGACCCTAATGAAAAACTGTTTTTT. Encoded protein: CASGLAGDPNEKLFF.

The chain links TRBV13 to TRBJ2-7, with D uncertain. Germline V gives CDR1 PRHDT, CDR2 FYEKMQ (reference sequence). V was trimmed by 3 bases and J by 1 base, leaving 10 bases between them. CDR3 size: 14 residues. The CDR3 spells CASSFTSRSYEQYF. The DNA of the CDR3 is TGTGCCAGCAGCTTCACCTCGCGGTCCTACGAGCAGTACTTC.

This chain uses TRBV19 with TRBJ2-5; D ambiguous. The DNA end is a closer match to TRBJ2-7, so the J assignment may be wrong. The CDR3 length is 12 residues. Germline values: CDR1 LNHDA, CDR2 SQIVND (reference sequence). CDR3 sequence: CATGTPSREQYF. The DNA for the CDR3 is TGTGCCACCGGAACTCCTTCTCGCGAGCAGTACTTC.

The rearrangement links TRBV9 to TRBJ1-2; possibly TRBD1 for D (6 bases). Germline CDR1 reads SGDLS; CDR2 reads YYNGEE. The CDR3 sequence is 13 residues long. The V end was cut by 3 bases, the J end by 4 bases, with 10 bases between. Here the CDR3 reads CASSGSGAYGYTF. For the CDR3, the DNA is TGTGCCAGCAGCGGCTCAGGGGCCTATGGCTACACCTTC. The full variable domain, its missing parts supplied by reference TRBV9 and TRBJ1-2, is DSGVTQTPKHLITATGQRVTLRCSPRSGDLSVYWYQQSLDQGLQFLIQYYNGEERAKGNILERFSAQQFPDLHSELNLSSLELGDSALYFCASSGSGAYGYTFGSGTRLTVV.

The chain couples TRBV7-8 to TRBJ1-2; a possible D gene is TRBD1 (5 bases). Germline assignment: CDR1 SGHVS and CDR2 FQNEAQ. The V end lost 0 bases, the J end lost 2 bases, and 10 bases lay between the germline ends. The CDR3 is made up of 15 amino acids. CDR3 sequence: CASSLADSGNYGYTF. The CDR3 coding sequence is TGTGCCAGCAGCTTAGCCGATTCAGGGAACTATGGCTACACCTTC.

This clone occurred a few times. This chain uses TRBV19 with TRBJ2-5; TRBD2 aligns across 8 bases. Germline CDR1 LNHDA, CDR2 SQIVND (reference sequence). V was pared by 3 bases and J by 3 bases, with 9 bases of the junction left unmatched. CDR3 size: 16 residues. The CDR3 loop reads CASSMLRGGAKETQYF. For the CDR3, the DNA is TGTGCCAGTAGTATGCTTCGGGGGGGCGCGAAAGAGACCCAGTACTTC.

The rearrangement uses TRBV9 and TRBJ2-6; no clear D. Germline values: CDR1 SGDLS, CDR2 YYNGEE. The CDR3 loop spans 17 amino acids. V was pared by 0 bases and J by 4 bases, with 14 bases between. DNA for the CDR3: TGTGCCAGCAGCGTAGGGGCCTCCACGTGGGGGGCCAACGTCCTGACTTTC. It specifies CASSVGASTWGANVLTF.

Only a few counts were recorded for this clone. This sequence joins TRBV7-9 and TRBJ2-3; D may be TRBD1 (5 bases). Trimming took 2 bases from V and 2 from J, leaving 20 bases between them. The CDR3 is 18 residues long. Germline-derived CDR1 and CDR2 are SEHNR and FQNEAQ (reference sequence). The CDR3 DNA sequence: TGTGCCAGCAGCTTACTCTTTAATGGGCAGGGCATCACAGATACGCAGTATTTT. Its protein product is CASSLLFNGQGITDTQYF.

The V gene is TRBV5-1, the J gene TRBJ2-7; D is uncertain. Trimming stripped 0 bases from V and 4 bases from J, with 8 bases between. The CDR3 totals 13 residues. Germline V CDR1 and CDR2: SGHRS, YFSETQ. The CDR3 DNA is TGCGCCAGCAGCTTGGTGGCGCAATACGAGCAGTACTTC. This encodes CASSLVAQYEQYF.

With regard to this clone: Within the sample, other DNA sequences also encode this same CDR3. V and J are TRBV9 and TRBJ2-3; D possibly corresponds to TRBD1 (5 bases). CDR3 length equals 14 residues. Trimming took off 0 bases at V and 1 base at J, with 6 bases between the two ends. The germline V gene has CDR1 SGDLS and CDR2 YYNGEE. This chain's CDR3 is CASSVVGGTDTQYF. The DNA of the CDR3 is TGTGCCAGCAGCGTAGTAGGGGGCACAGATACGCAGTATTTT.

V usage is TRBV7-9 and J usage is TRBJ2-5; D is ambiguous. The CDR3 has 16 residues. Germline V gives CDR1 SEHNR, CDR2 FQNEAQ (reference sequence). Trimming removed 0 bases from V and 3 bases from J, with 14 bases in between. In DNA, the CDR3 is TGTGCCAGCAGCTTAGCCGGTTGGGGTCTCAAAGAGACCCAGTACTTC. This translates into CASSLAGWGLKETQYF.

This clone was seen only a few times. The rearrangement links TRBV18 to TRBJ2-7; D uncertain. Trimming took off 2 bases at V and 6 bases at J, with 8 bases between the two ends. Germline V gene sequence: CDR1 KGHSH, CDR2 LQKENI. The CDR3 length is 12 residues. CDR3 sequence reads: CASSPYRGEQYF. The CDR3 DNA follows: TGTGCCAGCTCACCATACCGAGGCGAGCAGTACTTC.

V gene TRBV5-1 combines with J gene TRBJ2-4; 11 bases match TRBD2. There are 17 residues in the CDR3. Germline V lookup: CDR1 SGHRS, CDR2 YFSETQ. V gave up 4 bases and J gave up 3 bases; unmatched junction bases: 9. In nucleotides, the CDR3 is TGCGCCAGCAGCGCCCCGGGACTAGCGGATTACAAAAACATTCAGTACTTC. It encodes CASSAPGLADYKNIQYF. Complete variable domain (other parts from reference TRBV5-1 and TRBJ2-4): KAGVTQTPRYLIKTRGQQVTLSCSPISGHRSVSWYQQTPGQGLQFLFEYFSETQRNKGNFPGRFSGRQFSNSRSEMNVSTLELGDSALYLCASSAPGLADYKNIQYFGAGTRLSVL.

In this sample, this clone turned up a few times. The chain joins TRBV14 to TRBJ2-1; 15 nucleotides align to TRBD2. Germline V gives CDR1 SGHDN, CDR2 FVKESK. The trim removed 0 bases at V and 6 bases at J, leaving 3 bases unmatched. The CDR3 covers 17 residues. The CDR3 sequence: CASSQEGLAGGGNEQFF. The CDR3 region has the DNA TGTGCCAGCAGCCAAGAGGGACTAGCGGGAGGTGGCAATGAGCAGTTCTTC.

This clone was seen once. The CDR3 here is CASSPATGYNSPLHF. Here the CDR3 DNA reads TGTGCCAGCTCACCAGCGACAGGTTATAATTCACCCCTCCACTTT. The V call is TRBV18, the J call TRBJ1-6, with TRBD1 as a possible D gene (6 bases). The CDR3 contains 15 residues. From germline, CDR1 is KGHSH and CDR2 LQKENI. The germline V and J ends were trimmed by 2 bases and 4 bases, with 9 bases remaining between them.

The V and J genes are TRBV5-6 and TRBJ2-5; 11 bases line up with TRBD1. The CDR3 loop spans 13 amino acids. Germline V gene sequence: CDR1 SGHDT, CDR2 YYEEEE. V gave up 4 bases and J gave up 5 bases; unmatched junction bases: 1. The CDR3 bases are TGTGCCAGCAGCAGGGACAGGGGGGAGACCCAGTACTTC. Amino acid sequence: CASSRDRGETQYF.